These T cell receptor beta chains were read from a single sample in a study of graft-versus-host responses after intestinal transplantation. Some clones are missing from TCRdb's copy, which holds only in-frame ones; the method was immunoSEQ multiplex PCR. The sample has 10,000 or so clones, roughly 30% seen once. Sequenced here: alloreactive CD4+ T cells from a mixed lymphocyte reaction culture, sampled before transplantation. These receptors were collected from a human patient who was an organ donor for intestinal transplantation. Each CDR3 is given with its conserved first and last residue. A D gene is named only where the DNA matches it firmly. Some rows have no size entry. The others give once, few or many, or a class for an expanded clone.

few | 16 | TRBJ2-3 | TRBD2 | TRBV5-1 | TGCGCCAGCAGCTTGCGTGATGGCGGGGGGAGTCATACGCAGTATTTT | CASSLRDGGGSHTQYF
- | 14 | TRBJ1-3 | - | TRBV18 | TGTGCCAGCTCACCCCCCAAGACAGGAAACACCATATATTTT | CASSPPKTGNTIYF
- | 14 | TRBJ1-6 | - | TRBV4-3 | TGCGCCAGCAGCCAAGCTACAGGGTTGCCACCCCTCCACTTT | CASSQATGLPPLHF
- | 14 | TRBJ2-2 | TRBD2 | TRBV19 | TGTGCCAGTAGGACTAGCGGGGGGGCCGGGGAGCTGTTTTTT | CASRTSGGAGELFF
few | 13 | TRBJ2-3 | - | TRBV4-1 | TGCGCCAGCAGTCCGACTAGCACAGATACGCAGTATTTT | CASSPTSTDTQYF
few | 13 | TRBJ2-3 | - | TRBV6-5 | TGTGCCAGCAGTGCACAGGGTTTCGCTACGCAGTATTTT | CASSAQGFATQYF
- | 15 | TRBJ2-4 | - | TRBV4-3 | TGCGCCAGCAGCCGAACAGAACTAGCCAAAAACATTCAGTACTTC | CASSRTELAKNIQYF
- | 14 | TRBJ1-5 | TRBD1 | TRBV2 | TGTGCCAGCAGGGACAGGGGAGGAATCCAGCCCCAGCATTTT | CASRDRGGIQPQHF
- | 13 | TRBJ1-2 | TRBD1 | TRBV5-1 | TGCGCCAGCAGCCACCTGACAGGGTATGGCTACACCTTC | CASSHLTGYGYTF
few | 14 | TRBJ1-1 | TRBD1 | TRBV5-4 | TGTGCCAGCAGCCCCGGACAGGTTGTAGCTGAAGCTTTCTTT | CASSPGQVVAEAFF
- | 19 | TRBJ2-7 | TRBD2 | TRBV10-3 | TGTGCCATCAGCAAAAGGGGGGGCGTACTAGCGGGGGTTACCTACGAGCAGTACTTC | CAISKRGGVLAGVTYEQYF
few | 15 | TRBJ1-2 | TRBD1 | TRBV4-1 | TGCGCCAGCAGCCAAGGGACAGGGGGCCGGTATGGCTACACCTTC | CASSQGTGGRYGYTF